A single sample is the source of the 5 T cell receptor beta chains below, sequenced in a study of blood T cells in healthy people across ages (dated by TCRdb to the mid-2010s). The library came from 5' RACE. Reads for this sample came from an Illumina HiSeq 2500. The second PCR ran for about 7 to 11 cycles and used a J-beta primer mix along with a sample-barcoded 5' primer. TCRdb passed the public sequencing reads through fastp at Q25 and MiXCR, retaining productive beta sequences. Identical CDR3 proteins give one entry, which carries the most common genes and DNA. The sample table contains about 1.1 million distinct CDR3 sequences; only one count was recorded for roughly two fifths of them. The leading ten clones occupy over 10% of the sample. Sequencing used blood. These receptors came from a man between 18 and 35 years old in good health.

Ten or more counts support this clonotype. The V gene is TRBV5-1, the J gene TRBJ1-5; TRBD1 might be the D (5 bases). The CDR3 loop spans 15 amino acids. The germline V gene has CDR1 SGHRS and CDR2 YFSETQ. Deletions cut 2 bases from V and 1 base from J, with 10 bases between. CDR3 in DNA: TGCGCCAGCAGCTTTTTGCCAGGGAGCAATCAGCCCCAGCATTTT. It specifies CASSFLPGSNQPQHF.

The V and J genes are TRBV12-5 and TRBJ2-1; D remains unclear. Trimming left V 0 bases short and J 7 bases short, with 13 bases between. Germline CDR1 reads LGHNT; CDR2 reads FRNRAP. The CDR3 is 15 residues long. The CDR3 region has the DNA TGTGCTAGTGGTTTGGTACAGCTAGATGTAAATGAGCAGTTCTTC. It encodes CASGLVQLDVNEQFF.

The J gene is TRBJ2-7, the V gene TRBV20-1; D possibly corresponds to TRBD2 (6 bases). The end of the DNA aligns better with TRBJ2-5, so the J call may be wrong. Germline lookup yields CDR1 DFQATT and CDR2 SNEGSKA (reference sequence). This CDR3 is 14 amino acids long. CDR3 sequence reads: CSARDLLAGETQYF. As DNA, the CDR3 is TGCAGTGCTAGAGACCTACTAGCTGGTGAGACCCAGTACTTC.

The chain is built from TRBV7-2 and TRBJ2-7, with a tentative D call TRBD2 (6 bases). Germline V gives CDR1 SGHTA, CDR2 FQGNSA. The CDR3 extends over 14 amino acids. With 7 bases removed from V and 2 bases from J, the gap between germline ends came to 15 bases. The chain's CDR3 is CASTPGGQPYEQYF. CDR3 bases: TGTGCCAGCACCCCTGGAGGGCAACCCTACGAGCAGTACTTC.

This chain's CDR3 is CASSLHGGVKNTQYF. CDR3 nucleotides: TGTGCCAGCAGCTTGCACGGGGGGGTTAAAAATACGCAGTATTTT. The chain carries TRBV7-2 and TRBJ2-3; TRBD2 matches 8 bases. V shed 3 bases, J shed 7 bases, and the junction held 9 bases outside the gene matches. The CDR3 consists of 15 residues. Germline CDR1 is SGHTA and CDR2 is FQGNSA.